The 9 T cell receptor beta chains reported below all come from one sample, sequenced in a study of T cell responses to AZD1222 COVID-19 vaccine. Measured with immunoSEQ multiplex PCR; TCRdb has only the in-frame clones, and not every one. This sample has about 200,000 clones, with over 85% found just once. The sequencing here drew on peripheral blood, taken 28 days after the second AZD1222 dose. The receptors here all came from an adult who received the AZD1222 COVID-19 vaccine.

The CDR3 DNA sequence: TGTGCCAGCTCACCAGCGAACACCGGGGAGCTGTTTTTT. This sequence encodes CASSPANTGELFF. The J gene is TRBJ2-2, the V gene TRBV18; D is uncertain. CDR3 length: 13 amino acids. Trimming shortened V by 2 bases and J by 0 bases, and 1 base separated the two germline ends. The germline V gene encodes CDR1 KGHSH and CDR2 LQKENI.

This chain joins TRBV19 and TRBJ1-2; weak D call: TRBD1 (6 bases). Trimming took off 3 bases at V and 8 bases at J, with 13 bases between the two ends. Germline CDR1 and CDR2: LNHDA and SQIVND (reference sequence). The CDR3 is 13 amino acids. The CDR3 here is CASSMGNGGGYTF. The DNA of the CDR3 is TGTGCCAGTAGTATGGGTAACGGGGGCGGCTACACCTTC.

The chain recombines TRBV2 with TRBJ1-5; 9 nucleotides align to TRBD1. The V and J ends lost 4 bases and 7 bases, in that order; junction bases with no gene match: 5. CDR1 is SNHLY and CDR2 is FYNNEI in the germline V gene. This CDR3 region has 14 residues. The CDR3 reads CASSGGQGRQPQHF. The CDR3 DNA reads as TGTGCCAGCAGTGGAGGACAGGGGAGACAGCCCCAGCATTTT. Using reference TRBV2 and TRBJ1-5 for the parts outside the CDR3, the full variable domain is EPEVTQTPSHQVTQMGQEVILRCVPISNHLYFYWYRQILGQKVEFLVSFYNNEISEKSEIFDDQFSVERPDGSNFTLKIRSTKLEDSAMYFCASSGGQGRQPQHFGDGTRLSIL.

This chain links TRBV2 with TRBJ2-5; 9 nucleotides agree with TRBD2. The CDR3 is 15 amino acids. V was clipped by 3 bases and J by 2 bases; unmatched bases: 4. CDR1 SNHLY and CDR2 FYNNEI come from the germline V gene. In DNA form, the CDR3 reads TGTGCCAGCAGTGAGGCTAGCGGGATTCAAGAGACCCAGTACTTC. This encodes CASSEASGIQETQYF. The full variable domain, its missing parts supplied by reference TRBV2 and TRBJ2-5, is EPEVTQTPSHQVTQMGQEVILRCVPISNHLYFYWYRQILGQKVEFLVSFYNNEISEKSEIFDDQFSVERPDGSNFTLKIRSTKLEDSAMYFCASSEASGIQETQYFGPGTRLLVL.

This chain connects TRBV29-1 to TRBJ1-2; D call uncertain. There are 12 residues in the CDR3. The germline gives CDR1 SQVTM, CDR2 ANQGSEA. Trimming took 3 bases from V and 5 from J, leaving 10 bases between them. The CDR3 is CSVEPEPYGYTF. In DNA form, the CDR3 reads TGCAGCGTTGAGCCAGAACCTTATGGCTACACCTTC.

The CDR3 protein is CASRDTGGRQPQHF. The CDR3, as DNA: TGCGCCAGCAGGGACACAGGGGGAAGACAGCCCCAGCATTTT. The V call is TRBV10-1, the J call TRBJ1-5; TRBD1 aligns across 8 bases. Germline V gene data show CDR1 as WNHNN and CDR2 as SYGVQD (reference sequence). V shed 6 bases and J 7 bases; nucleotides not matched to a gene: 8. The CDR3 is made up of 14 amino acids.

This clone has just one count. The CDR3 DNA follows: TGTGCCAGCAGCCCCTGGGACACTCTCCATGAAGCTTTCTTT. It yields the protein CASSPWDTLHEAFF. The chain recombines TRBV7-8 with TRBJ1-1; D is possibly TRBD1 (6 bases). V was shortened by 5 bases and J by 7 bases, with 17 bases between the two germline ends. The CDR3 length is 14 residues. The V gene's germline CDR1 is SGHVS and CDR2 FQNEAQ.

The chain combines TRBV9 with TRBJ2-3; 14 nucleotides match TRBD2. The CDR3 consists of 16 residues. Germline V lookup: CDR1 SGDLS, CDR2 YYNGEE. V lost 2 bases and J lost 1; bases outside the gene matches: 0. The CDR3 bases are TGTGCCAGCAGCGTGGGACTAGCGGGGGGCACAGATACGCAGTATTTT. Its protein is CASSVGLAGGTDTQYF. The full variable domain, with the rest looked up from reference TRBV9 and TRBJ2-3, is DSGVTQTPKHLITATGQRVTLRCSPRSGDLSVYWYQQSLDQGLQFLIQYYNGEERAKGNILERFSAQQFPDLHSELNLSSLELGDSALYFCASSVGLAGGTDTQYFGPGTRLTVL.

The rearrangement uses TRBV27 and TRBJ2-1; D remains unclear. V lost 0 bases, J lost 0 bases, and 12 bases lay in between. Germline CDR1 MNHEY, CDR2 SMNVEV (reference sequence). This CDR3 is 17 amino acids long. CDR3 residues: CASSLSSPARSYNEQFF. The CDR3, as DNA: TGTGCCAGCAGTTTATCGTCTCCTGCCCGCTCCTACAATGAGCAGTTCTTC.